This T cell receptor beta chain derives from a study of Ad26.COV2.S vaccination and SARS-CoV-2 variants. Study as a whole: In the COV1001 trial, the donor was in the Ad26.COV2.S arm. Ad26.COV2.S shots went into the muscle once or twice, 56 days apart. Study-wide results and limits: Assessments of TCR breadth and depth may have underestimated the total T cell responses.

The germline V gene encodes CDR1 LGHNA and CDR2 YSLEER. Trimming stripped 4 bases from V and 4 bases from J, with 19 bases between. This CDR3 has 16 residues. Treatment meaning: approximately 18 received Ad26.COV2.S at low or high dose, single or two shots; about 5 received placebo; per-sample allocation not given. After the first vaccine or placebo injection, samples were drawn on day 63. The method was immunoSEQ multiplex PCR; TCRdb's version includes in-frame clones alone and lacks a portion of them. Of 440,000 or so clones in the sample, 80% to 95% were seen once. A note on this clone: Antigen specificity is unknown.

The sequence was obtained from a person between 18 and 65 years old who received the Ad26.COV2.S COVID-19 vaccine or a placebo. The rearrangement uses TRBV4-3 and TRBJ1-2; D is possibly TRBD1 (6 bases). The sequences come from peripheral blood, collected in a trial of Ad26.COV2.S vaccine versus placebo. The CDR3 spells CASSRRGGPNSYGYTF. In DNA form, the CDR3 reads TGCGCCAGCAGCCGAAGAGGGGGGCCAAACTCCTATGGCTACACCTTC.